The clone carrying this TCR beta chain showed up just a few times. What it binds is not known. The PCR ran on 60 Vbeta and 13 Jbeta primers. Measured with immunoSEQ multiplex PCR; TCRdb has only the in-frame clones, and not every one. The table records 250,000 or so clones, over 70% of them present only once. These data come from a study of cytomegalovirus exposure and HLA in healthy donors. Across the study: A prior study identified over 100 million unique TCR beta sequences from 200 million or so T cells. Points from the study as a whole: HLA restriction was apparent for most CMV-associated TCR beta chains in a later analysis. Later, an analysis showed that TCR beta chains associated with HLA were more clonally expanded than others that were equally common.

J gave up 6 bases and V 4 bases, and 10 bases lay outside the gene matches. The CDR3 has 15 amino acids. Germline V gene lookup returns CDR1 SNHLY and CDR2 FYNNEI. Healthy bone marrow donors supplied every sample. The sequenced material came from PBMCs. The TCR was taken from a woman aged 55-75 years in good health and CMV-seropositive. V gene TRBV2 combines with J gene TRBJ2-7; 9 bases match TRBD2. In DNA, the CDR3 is TGTGCCAGCAGTGCGGAACTAGCGGGTGGTGGCGAGCAGTACTTC. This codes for CASSAELAGGGEQYF.